This entry describes one TCR beta chain. The clone's antigen remains unknown. No quality values exist for individual bases; no much larger clone is one base distant. This specimen comes from a study of cytomegalovirus exposure and HLA in healthy donors (dated by TCRdb to about 2017). Looking at the study overall: According to an earlier analysis of 587 of the donors, 150 million to 200 million T cells yielded 120 million or so unique TCR beta sequences and around 300 Gb of sequence data. Roughly five DR-DQ haplotypes were treated as single units for association and clustering because of strong linkage in the cohort. A later analysis re-examined previously published TCR beta repertoires from 600 to 700 donors and added high-resolution HLA genotyping to investigate patterns of TCR occurrence. The aim of the study was to test whether cataloging public T cell receptors could identify signatures of past pathogen exposure. Besides the first cohort of hundreds of subjects, a separate validation cohort made up of 120 different subjects was used. Using immunosequencing, the study profiled T cell repertoires from 500 to 800 subjects and related those repertoires to cytomegalovirus serostatus. The study combined high-throughput TCR immunosequencing, statistical association of individual TCRs with disease status, and machine learning to predict cytomegalovirus infection status. About 320 gigabases of sequencing data and 80 million or so unique TCR sequences were included in an early release covering roughly 600 HLA-typed donors. Genome-wide SNP genotypes for about 55% of the roughly 670 donors were used in a later genetic analysis, which treated that subset as a discovery cohort. Among some 400 genotyped donors of the cohort, an average of about 240,000 unique TCR beta nucleotide sequences was sequenced per donor, of which about 18% were non-productive. Typing coverage differed by locus: A, B, C, DRB1 and DQB1 were typed in roughly 620-630 donors, DQA1 in roughly 500, DPA1 in some 600, and DPB1 in 400 to 490. Rather than using new phenotypic data, the later analysis identified candidate immune exposures from TCR beta sequences and from how often those sequences occurred across donors. HLA typing covered class I and class II loci at four-digit resolution. Of the 300 to 450 genotyped donors, approximately 83% fell in the genetic ancestry cluster associated with self-reported Caucasian donors. Donor age, sex, ethnicity and CMV serostatus were compiled together with the repertoire data. An earlier analysis of about 600 of the donors used high-throughput TCR beta sequencing to judge whether each TCR beta V gene segment behaved as functional or pseudogenic. All discovery cohort repertoires had been generated using a single sequencing platform.

CDR1 and CDR2, looked up from the germline V gene, are KGHSH and LQKENI. Inclusive of the bounding cysteine and phenylalanine, the CDR3 is 13 residues long. The CDR3 DNA has 39 bases and is translated from base 1. The junction carries 8 bases between V and J, which are trimmed by 1 base and 5 bases respectively. Receptors were amplified or captured by the immunoSEQ multiplex PCR assay. The multiplex PCR relied on a mix of 60 forward primers for TCR Vbeta segments and 13 reverse primers for TCR Jbeta segments. The CDR3 region of rearranged TCR beta genes was amplified from genomic DNA with a multiplex PCR assay. Amplified TCR beta libraries were sequenced as 87-base-pair reads on the Illumina HiSeq System. Per the authors' processing: In a later analysis, 77 million or so unique TCR beta chains were counted across the 500 to 850 repertoires, and some 10 million of these chains were shared by at least two donors. Raw reads were error-corrected and collapsed into unique sequences by a nearest-neighbor algorithm in which closely related sequences were merged to remove PCR and sequencing errors. V, D and J gene segments were assigned by aligning CDR3 sequences to IMGT reference sequences. Each retained sequence needed at least a six-nucleotide match to both a V gene segment and a J gene segment. A rearrangement was called productive if the CDR3 had no stop codons and remained in frame with V and J, and every other rearrangement was called non-productive. Following IMGT convention, CDR3 was defined as the stretch from the second conserved V-encoded cysteine to the conserved J-encoded phenylalanine. The earlier analysis of 500 to 600 of the donors excluded sequences that lacked an unambiguous match to a single V gene segment. An earlier analysis of about 600 of the donors called V segments functional above 56.7% productive rearrangements and segregating when the between-donor standard deviation exceeded 5%. A statistical classification framework was built to diagnose cytomegalovirus status from the catalog of TCR beta chain sequences. A later analysis assigned V and J genes by comparing TCR nucleotide sequences with IMGT/GENE-DB human TR gene sequences. The TCRdist pipeline was used in a later analysis to assign CDR3 sequences and most-parsimonious VDJ recombination scenarios. In a later analysis, every TCR beta chain was defined by the combination of its CDR3 amino acid sequence and its V-gene family, and reads without a unique V-gene family were dropped. In a later analysis, several hundred highly shared, low-generation-probability nucleotide sequences were removed to address suspected cross-contamination and a sequencing artifact. In a later analysis, a clonal expansion index for each public chain was calculated from normalized within-repertoire ranks of inferred template counts. A later analysis computed generation probabilities with a VDJ recombination model fitted to out-of-frame rearrangements, and checked the results against IGoR. In a later analysis, TCR-TCR, TCR-HLA and TCR-CMV co-occurrence was scored with hypergeometric tests, and a repertoire-size bias correction was applied to TCR pairs. False discovery rates were estimated in a later analysis by permuting HLA or CMV assignments 20 times. In a later analysis, co-occurring TCRs were grouped using DBSCAN, and TCRdist sequence similarity was added for clustering within HLA-allele-positive subsets. Repertoires with fewer than 30,000 or more than 120,000 public chains were left out of co-occurrence clustering, as were four to six repertoires with anomalous nucleotide sharing. TCRdb re-hosts the immuneACCESS table, in-frame sequences only. Its copies lack some clones; in the studies checked, an unresolved V gene accounts for under half of them, and the cause for the rest is not known. V, J and clone size were drawn from that table, and D and trimming were deduced from the DNA. For this sample there are around 150,000 clones; around 79% appear just once. Of the sample, less than 9% is held by the ten largest clones.

Overall results and qualifications from the work: About 17 rarely observed V segments, including chromosome 9 orphons, were excluded from the earlier analysis of about 600 of the donors because counts were too low. At a false discovery rate of 0.05, a later analysis linked some 18,000 TCR beta sequences to specific HLA alleles. In vitro tests confirmed that three of the cytomegalovirus-associated TCR beta chains recognize cytomegalovirus antigens. In the study, 164 TCR beta chains were listed as associated with cytomegalovirus. Most CMV-associated TCR beta chains appeared to be HLA-restricted in a later analysis, and the HLA associations seemed to be driven largely by CMV exposure. Broadly in line with IMGT annotations, most TCR beta V segments showed up in productive rearrangements about 87% or about 30% of the time in an earlier analysis of approximately 640 of the donors. The sequencing pipeline was judged likely to have produced a cluster of highly shared sequence variants as a technical artifact. In a later analysis, the rate of TCR association differed among HLA loci, with DRB1 alleles having the most associated TCRs and HLA-C alleles having the fewest. Most TCR sequences were seen in very few donors, while some public TCRs were found in many individuals. The presence/absence analyses assumed that sequencing depth was roughly uniform across donors, and that assumption may not be true. Only TCR beta chains were sequenced in this cohort, and the absence of alpha or paired-chain data limited detectable features. The classifier was reported to diagnose cytomegalovirus status with high specificity and sensitivity in both the original and validation cohorts. When HLA alleles, especially DR and DQ, strongly co-occurred, TCR associations were difficult to assign to individual alleles. Linkage disequilibrium might explain the correlated functional status among segregating V segments, but an unknown experimental factor could not be excluded. The only immune exposure information available for the cohort was CMV serostatus. A later analysis reported that several top co-occurrence clusters appeared linked to parvovirus B19, influenza, CMV and Epstein-Barr virus. A later genetic analysis associated a missense DCLRE1C variant with V-gene and J-gene trimming of TCR beta chains, and an independent cohort replicated the association. Because the 87-base-pair reads could not distinguish some IMGT-functional V segments, including TRBV6-2 and TRBV6-3, those segments were excluded. Because HLA typing was unavailable for some donors at each locus, only the typed subset was used in association tests. A later genetic analysis reported fewer N-insertions in productive TCRs among donors in an Asian-associated ancestry cluster than the 666-donor mean. According to the authors, the approach could potentially be generalized to other disease states and immunological phenotypes. A further reported finding was that TCR beta sequences accurately predicted the HLA-A and HLA-B alleles for most subjects in the first cohort. In a later analysis, HLA-associated TCR beta chains showed more clonal expansion and lower generation probabilities than non-associated chains that were equally common.

The cohort was made up of approximately 670 healthy bone marrow donors. All cohort members were sampled while nominally healthy, although unrecorded immune exposures were likely present. The donor was CMV seropositive and belonged to the group of about 290 seropositive cohort members. A peripheral blood sample was collected from each donor, and TCR beta sequencing was performed on peripheral blood mononuclear cells. Genomic DNA was extracted from the blood cell samples with the Qiagen DNeasy Blood Extraction Kit. Sequenced sample: PBMCs. In this chain, TRBV18 is recombined with TRBJ1-1; the D gene is unclear. The receptor was isolated from a male donor in good health and CMV-seropositive. The CDR3 protein sequence reads: CASSPRQVTEAFF. In nucleotides, the sequence is TGTGCCAGCTCACCACGTCAGGTGACTGAAGCTTTCTTT.